These 21 T cell receptor beta chains were sequenced from one sample in a study of blood T cell repertoires in COVID-19. Libraries were prepared by immunoSEQ multiplex PCR; TCRdb keeps only in-frame clonotypes and omits some of them. The table lists about 100,000 clones, more than 75% of them singletons. The sequenced sample consisted of peripheral blood. The receptors here all came from a human donor in a cohort sampled during active COVID-19.

This rearrangement joins TRBV7-2 to TRBJ2-5; D remains unclear. The CDR3 runs 15 residues. Germline V gene lookup returns CDR1 SGHTA and CDR2 FQGNSA. Trimming removed 2 bases at V and 0 bases at J, with 10 bases between. This chain's CDR3 is CASSLLGTYQETQYF. The DNA of the CDR3 is TGTGCCAGCAGCTTACTCGGTACCTACCAAGAGACCCAGTACTTC.

The V call is TRBV6-4, the J call TRBJ1-3; no reliable D call. The CDR3 runs 17 residues. V was trimmed by 8 bases and J by 6 bases, leaving 26 bases between them. Looked up from germline, CDR1 is MRHNA and CDR2 is SNTAGT. CDR3 sequence reads: CASHNCLDVEAANTIYF. In nucleotides, the CDR3 is TGTGCCAGCCACAATTGTTTAGACGTAGAGGCGGCAAACACCATATATTTT.

The chain links TRBV29-1 to TRBJ1-5; 10 nucleotides match TRBD1. CDR3 size: 13 residues. Germline values: CDR1 SQVTM, CDR2 ANQGSEA. The ends lost 7 bases at V and 4 bases at J; junction bases unmatched: 4. CDR3 nucleotides: TGCAGCGCGACAGGGGGCGCAAATCAGCCCCAGCATTTT. This codes for CSATGGANQPQHF.

V is TRBV5-6 and J is TRBJ2-1; 7 positions match TRBD1. Germline CDR1 SGHDT, CDR2 YYEEEE. The CDR3 contains 16 residues. V lost 4 bases and J lost 4; bases outside the gene matches: 11. This CDR3 is CASSRPGQERYNEQFF. The CDR3 coding sequence is TGTGCCAGCAGCCGCCCCGGACAGGAAAGATACAATGAGCAGTTCTTC.

This chain connects TRBV4-3 to TRBJ2-7; 8 bases map to TRBD1. From germline, CDR1 is LGHNA and CDR2 YSLEER. This CDR3 has 15 amino acids. The ends lost 4 bases at V and 2 bases at J; junction bases unmatched: 7. The CDR3 DNA reads as TGCGCCAGCAGCCGGACGGGACAGGCCCCCTACGAGCAGTACTTC. Translation: CASSRTGQAPYEQYF.

The chain uses TRBV10-1 and TRBJ2-1; 12 bases fit TRBD2. The junction had 8 bases not matched to a gene; V was cut back by 4 bases and J by 7 bases. Germline V CDR1 and CDR2: WNHNN, SYGVQD (reference sequence). The CDR3 is made up of 16 amino acids. The CDR3 loop reads CASSVALAGGVNEQFF. CDR3 coding DNA: TGCGCCAGCAGTGTAGCCCTAGCGGGAGGGGTGAATGAGCAGTTCTTC.

CDR3 residues: CASSATGAETQYF. In DNA form, the CDR3 reads TGTGCCAGCAGCGCAACAGGGGCCGAGACCCAGTACTTC. The gene calls are TRBV7-2 and TRBJ2-5; TRBD1 matches at 7 bases. This CDR3 is built from 13 residues. With 5 bases clipped from V and 5 bases from J, the junction kept 5 bases outside the gene matches. Per germline, CDR1 SGHTA and CDR2 FQGNSA.

In DNA, the CDR3 is TGTGCCAGTAGTATTACTTTGGAGACTGAAGCTTTCTTT. Its translation: CASSITLETEAFF. The rearrangement uses TRBV19 and TRBJ1-1, with no clear D. V was pared by 3 bases and J by 5 bases, with 10 bases between. CDR3 length: 13 amino acids. Germline-derived CDR1 and CDR2 are LNHDA and SQIVND (reference sequence).

On this clone: The sample carries other DNA sequences with the same CDR3. The chain couples TRBV18 to TRBJ2-3, with a possible D match to TRBD2 (6 bases). Trimming stripped 2 bases from V and 1 base from J, with 13 bases between. Germline CDR1 reads KGHSH; CDR2 reads LQKENI. The CDR3 spans 16 residues. CDR3 sequence reads: CASSPKGSGGTDTQYF. The CDR3 coding sequence is TGTGCCAGCTCACCAAAGGGTAGCGGAGGCACAGATACGCAGTATTTT.

V gene TRBV14 combines with J gene TRBJ1-2, with unresolved D. Trimming shortened V by 4 bases and J by 2 bases, and 11 bases separated the two germline ends. The CDR3 runs 14 residues. Germline CDR1 and CDR2: SGHDN and FVKESK. CDR3 sequence: CASSPEPGNYGYTF. CDR3 nucleotides: TGTGCCAGCAGCCCCGAGCCGGGGAACTATGGCTACACCTTC.

This clone was found once. This sequence joins TRBV5-6 and TRBJ1-3, with D unclear. The germline V gene has CDR1 SGHDT and CDR2 YYEEEE. CDR3 length equals 15 residues. The V and J ends lost 0 bases and 0 bases respectively, with 7 bases between them. Here the CDR3 reads CASSLGHNSGNTIYF. DNA of the CDR3: TGTGCCAGCAGCTTGGGACACAACTCTGGAAACACCATATATTTT.

The gene calls are TRBV7-5 and TRBJ2-7; the table's D gene call, TRBD2, was not cross checked with the DNA. TRBV7-5 is a known pseudogene. The CDR3 loop spans 18 amino acids. Here the CDR3 DNA reads TGTGCCAGAAGCTCTGATCCTAGCGGGTCCCGTGTCGATTACGAGCAGTACTTC. Protein product: CARSSDPSGSRVDYEQYF.

CDR3 in amino acids: CATTAGPSSYEQYF. The CDR3 region has the DNA TGTGCCACAACCGCGGGGCCGAGCTCCTACGAGCAGTACTTC. The V and J genes are TRBV6-5 and TRBJ2-7, with D perhaps matching TRBD2 (6 bases). The CDR3 runs 14 residues. V was trimmed by 10 bases and J by 0 bases, leaving 16 bases between them. Germline values: CDR1 MNHEY, CDR2 SVGAGI.

This sequence joins TRBV5-1 and TRBJ1-1, with D perhaps matching TRBD1 (6 bases). The CDR3 loop spans 14 amino acids. V dropped 3 bases and J dropped 1 base, with 10 bases sitting between them. Germline V gene data show CDR1 as SGHRS and CDR2 as YFSETQ. DNA for the CDR3: TGCGCCAGCAGCTCCAGGGGAAGGAACACTGAAGCTTTCTTT. This sequence encodes CASSSRGRNTEAFF.

The gene calls are TRBV7-9 and TRBJ2-7; D may be TRBD1 (6 bases). The CDR3 loop spans 16 amino acids. Germline loops: CDR1 SEHNR, CDR2 FQNEAQ (reference sequence). V was pared by 0 bases and J by 3 bases, with 15 bases between. CDR3 protein: CASSLALRGSDYEQYF. CDR3 DNA sequence: TGTGCCAGCAGCTTAGCGTTAAGGGGGTCCGACTACGAGCAGTACTTC.

A few counts support this clone. The chain recombines TRBV11-2 with TRBJ2-7, with D maybe TRBD1 (5 bases). Germline CDR1 is SGHAT and CDR2 is FQNNGV. The length of the CDR3 is 13 residues. With 5 bases removed from V and 4 bases from J, the gap between germline ends came to 12 bases. CDR3 coding DNA: TGTGCCAGCAGCCCCGTCAGGGCATACGAGCAGTACTTC. Amino acid sequence: CASSPVRAYEQYF.

V is TRBV11-2 and J is TRBJ2-3; TRBD2 agrees at 16 bases. Germline-derived CDR1 and CDR2 are SGHAT and FQNNGV. The trim removed 5 bases at V and 6 bases at J, leaving 5 bases unmatched. This CDR3 contains 16 residues. The CDR3 loop is CASSTGLAGGEDTQYF. The DNA of the CDR3 is TGTGCCAGCAGCACGGGACTAGCGGGGGGGGAGGATACGCAGTATTTT.

This chain connects TRBV19 to TRBJ1-5, with TRBD1 matching over 8 bases. The CDR3 runs 14 residues. Germline CDR1 reads LNHDA; CDR2 reads SQIVND (reference sequence). After removal of 3 bases from V and 8 bases from J, the junction contained 6 bases not matched to a gene. The CDR3 DNA sequence: TGTGCCAGTAGTATTCAGGGGGCAGGTAAGCCCCAGCATTTT. Protein product: CASSIQGAGKPQHF.

The chain is built from TRBV6-5 and TRBJ1-2, with TRBD1 matching over 7 bases. The CDR3 runs 14 residues. Germline loops: CDR1 MNHEY, CDR2 SVGAGI. The V segment lost 6 bases and the J segment 7 bases; nucleotides outside the gene matches: 11. As DNA, the CDR3 is TGTGCCAGCAGCCCACCGACAGGGAGTAGTGGCTACACCTTC. Protein sequence: CASSPPTGSSGYTF.

The chain recombines TRBV7-8 with TRBJ2-2, with D possibly matching TRBD2 (6 bases). CDR1 and CDR2 (germline): SGHVS, FQNEAQ. V gave up 1 base and J gave up 5 bases, with 11 bases separating them. This CDR3 contains 15 residues. This chain's CDR3 is CASSLVTSRTGELFF. The CDR3 DNA reads as TGTGCCAGCAGCTTAGTCACTAGCCGGACCGGGGAGCTGTTTTTT.

The chain couples TRBV4-1 to TRBJ2-3, with 7 bases lining up with TRBD2. CDR3 length: 12 residues. Germline values: CDR1 MGHRA, CDR2 YSYEKL. J lost 14 bases, V lost 2 bases, and 7 bases had no gene match. The DNA for the CDR3 is TGCGCCAGCAGCCAAACAGGACTAGTTCCGTATTTT. This codes for CASSQTGLVPYF.